Following are 32 T cell receptor beta chains from one sample sequenced in a study of blood T cell repertoires in COVID-19. The table came from immunoSEQ multiplex PCR; TCRdb's copy has only in-frame clones and leaves some out. The data show roughly 99,000 clones, about 80% seen once. The sample was peripheral blood. These receptors were obtained from a man between 65 and 85 years old with acute or convalescent COVID-19.

Many counts were recorded for this clone. V and J are TRBV5-1 and TRBJ1-5; weak D call: TRBD1 (6 bases). V was clipped by 0 bases and J by 6 bases, with 13 bases between them. The CDR3 sequence is 15 residues long. In germline, CDR1 is SGHRS, CDR2 YFSETQ. The CDR3 region is CASSLAGGQSQPQHF. CDR3 coding DNA: TGCGCCAGCAGCTTGGCCGGGGGGCAGAGTCAGCCCCAGCATTTT.

The chain recombines TRBV19 with TRBJ2-7; D is perhaps TRBD2 (6 bases). CDR3 size: 13 residues. The V end was cut by 0 bases, the J end by 3 bases, with 6 bases between. Germline V gene sequence: CDR1 LNHDA, CDR2 SQIVND (reference sequence). CDR3 loop: CASSIERGYEQYF. CDR3 coding DNA: TGTGCCAGTAGTATAGAGCGGGGCTACGAGCAGTACTTC.

The chain links TRBV7-2 to TRBJ1-2; 11 bases match TRBD1. V gave up 6 bases and J gave up 3 bases; unmatched junction bases: 6. Germline CDR1 is SGHTA and CDR2 is FQGNSA. This CDR3 comprises 15 residues. DNA for the CDR3: TGTGCCAGCAGTTCCCCGGGACAGGGGGACTATGGCTACACCTTC. Protein sequence: CASSSPGQGDYGYTF. Full variable domain (missing parts from reference TRBV7-2 and TRBJ1-2): GAGVSQSPSNKVTEKGKDVELRCDPISGHTALYWYRQSLGQGLEFLIYFQGNSAPDKSGLPSDRFSAERTGGSVSTLTIQRTQQEDSAVYLCASSSPGQGDYGYTFGSGTRLTVV.

This chain uses TRBV2 with TRBJ1-1; tentatively, D is TRBD1 (6 bases). The CDR3 extends over 13 amino acids. V was trimmed by 7 bases and J by 5 bases, leaving 14 bases between them. Germline values: CDR1 SNHLY, CDR2 FYNNEI. CDR3 coding DNA: TGTGCCAGCATATTACAGGGAGCGACTGAAGCTTTCTTT. Translation gives CASILQGATEAFF.

The DNA of the CDR3 is TGTGCCAGTAAATCAGGACAGGGGACAGATACGCAGTATTTT. This encodes CASKSGQGTDTQYF. This chain joins TRBV19 and TRBJ2-3, with TRBD1 identical over 9 bases. This CDR3 has 14 amino acids. Trimming cost V 7 bases and J 3 bases; bases outside gene matches: 5. Germline CDR1 LNHDA, CDR2 SQIVND (reference sequence).

V and J are TRBV2 and TRBJ1-2; D might be TRBD1 (5 bases). The CDR3 sequence is 14 residues long. The V gene's germline CDR1 is SNHLY and CDR2 FYNNEI. The V end lost 9 bases, the J end lost 5 bases, and 19 bases lay between the germline ends. The CDR3 nucleotides are TGTGCCAGTTTTCCGCCAGGGAGGGAATATGGCTACACCTTC. Translated, it gives CASFPPGREYGYTF.

The chain combines TRBV19 with TRBJ1-1; 10 bases map to TRBD1. This CDR3 is 14 amino acids long. Trimming removed 3 bases from V and 5 bases from J; junction bases left unmatched: 3. CDR1 and CDR2 from the germline V gene are LNHDA and SQIVND (reference sequence). The CDR3 DNA is TGTGCCAGTAGTATCCGGGACAGGGGTACTGAAGCTTTCTTT. The encoded protein is CASSIRDRGTEAFF.

The gene calls are TRBV7-2 and TRBJ2-7, with 11 nucleotides matching TRBD2. The V gene end was trimmed by 1 base and the J gene end by 1 base; junction bases not matched to a gene: 3. The germline gives CDR1 SGHTA, CDR2 FQGNSA. This CDR3 comprises 16 residues. The CDR3 nucleotides read TGTGCCAGCAGCTTAGAAGGGACTAGCGGTTCCTACGAGCAGTACTTC. Translated, it gives CASSLEGTSGSYEQYF.

The chain combines TRBV25-1 with TRBJ1-2; 7 nucleotides align to TRBD1. The trim removed 2 bases at V and 5 bases at J, leaving 5 bases unmatched. Germline V CDR1 and CDR2: MGHDK, SYGVNS. This CDR3 is 14 amino acids long. For the CDR3, the DNA is TGTGCCAGCAGTGAAGAAGGGGGCTGGTATGGCTACACCTTC. It is translated as CASSEEGGWYGYTF.

The chain links TRBV19 to TRBJ1-1, with TRBD1 matching 7 bases. The J segment lost 7 bases and the V segment lost 8 bases, leaving 13 bases of the junction unmatched. The CDR3 length is 14 residues. Germline V gene sequence: CDR1 LNHDA, CDR2 SQIVND (reference sequence). This CDR3 is CASVKTGRGVEAFF. Written as DNA, the CDR3 is TGTGCCAGTGTTAAGACAGGGCGAGGAGTTGAAGCTTTCTTT. The complete variable domain, with remaining parts taken from reference TRBV19 and TRBJ1-1, reads DGGITQSPKYLFRKEGQNVTLSCEQNLNHDAMYWYRQDPGQGLRLIYYSQIVNDFQKGDIAEGYSVSREKKESFPLTVTSAQKNPTAFYLCASVKTGRGVEAFFGQGTRLTVV.

The rearrangement links TRBV5-4 to TRBJ2-2; 8 bases line up with TRBD2. Germline values: CDR1 SGHNT, CDR2 YYREEE (reference sequence). The ends lost 4 bases at V and 0 bases at J; junction bases unmatched: 11. This CDR3 contains 18 residues. The CDR3, as DNA: TGTGCCAGCAGCCCAGCGGGGGCAGACTCGACGAACACCGGGGAGCTGTTTTTT. Translating gives CASSPAGADSTNTGELFF.

This CDR3 reads CASSLLAGAKNNEQFF. The CDR3 DNA sequence: TGTGCCAGTAGTCTCCTAGCGGGGGCAAAGAACAATGAGCAGTTCTTC. The rearrangement joins TRBV19 to TRBJ2-1; 10 positions match TRBD2. Trimming removed 5 bases from V and 5 bases from J; junction bases left unmatched: 9. Germline assignment: CDR1 LNHDA and CDR2 SQIVND (reference sequence). This CDR3 is built from 16 residues.

The chain recombines TRBV21-1 with TRBJ1-5; the table's D call, TRBD1, was not checked against the DNA. TRBV21-1 corresponds to a pseudogene. The CDR3 is 19 amino acids. The CDR3 bases are TGTGCCAGCAGCCGACTATCTACTGTGACAGGGTATAGCAATCAGCCCCAGCATTTT. Protein sequence: CASSRLSTVTGYSNQPQHF.

The chain carries TRBV11-2 and TRBJ2-7; possible D gene TRBD2, 7 bases. The CDR3 runs to 14 residues. CDR1 SGHAT and CDR2 FQNNGV come from the germline V gene. The ends were cut back, 1 base at V and 3 bases at J, with 10 bases in the middle. The CDR3 loop reads CASSLAGGHYEQYF. The CDR3 coding sequence is TGTGCCAGCAGCTTAGCGGGGGGACACTACGAGCAGTACTTC.

V and J are TRBV2 and TRBJ2-5; D is uncertain. V lost 0 bases to trimming and J lost 3 bases, with 14 bases between them. This CDR3 comprises 16 residues. In germline, CDR1 is SNHLY, CDR2 FYNNEI. Written as DNA, the CDR3 is TGTGCCAGCAGTGAAGCCAATGAGACTGGAAAAGAGACCCAGTACTTC. It is translated as CASSEANETGKETQYF.

The rearrangement uses TRBV7-3 and TRBJ2-2; the match to TRBD2 covers 13 bases. This CDR3 region has 17 residues. V lost 5 bases, J lost 4 bases, and 7 bases stayed unmatched. Germline assignment: CDR1 SGHTA and CDR2 FQGTGA. The CDR3 here is CASSLGLAGVGTGELFF. CDR3 in DNA: TGTGCCAGCAGCCTCGGACTAGCGGGGGTAGGCACCGGGGAGCTGTTTTTT.

The chain combines TRBV6-1 with TRBJ1-2; D might be TRBD1 (6 bases). V lost 3 bases and J lost 3, with 11 bases in between. Germline V lookup: CDR1 MNHNS, CDR2 SASEGT. CDR3 length: 14 amino acids. The CDR3 DNA sequence: TGTGCCAGCAGTGACGGTCGGACAGACTATGGCTACACCTTC. It codes for CASSDGRTDYGYTF.

This clone was recorded once. The V gene is TRBV10-1, the J gene TRBJ2-4; 11 positions agree with TRBD1. The germline V gene encodes CDR1 WNHNN and CDR2 SYGVQD (reference sequence). The CDR3 contains 15 residues. Germline trimming cut 6 bases from V and 2 bases from J; bases unmatched to any gene: 3. The CDR3 sequence is CASSGTGGTKNIQYF. The DNA of the CDR3 is TGCGCCAGCAGCGGGACAGGGGGAACCAAAAACATTCAGTACTTC.

This clone was seen a few times. This chain links TRBV6-5 with TRBJ1-1; perhaps TRBD1 as D (6 bases). Trimming shortened V by 1 base and J by 2 bases, and 14 bases separated the two germline ends. This CDR3 spans 16 amino acids. Germline V gene lookup returns CDR1 MNHEY and CDR2 SVGAGI. CDR3 DNA: TGTGCCAGCAGTTACTGGGCGGGGGCGAAAAACACTGAAGCTTTCTTT. Amino acids: CASSYWAGAKNTEAFF.

The chain recombines TRBV5-1 with TRBJ1-5, with TRBD1 identical over 10 bases. Trimming took 2 bases from V and 0 from J; bases not matched to a gene: 5. Germline V gene data show CDR1 as SGHRS and CDR2 as YFSETQ. This CDR3 is built from 17 residues. CDR3 DNA sequence: TGCGCCAGCAGCTTCGGGACAGGGGCGTATAGCAATCAGCCCCAGCATTTT. It codes for CASSFGTGAYSNQPQHF.

For the CDR3, the DNA is TGTGCCAGCAGCTTAAGTGGCAGGGGGTTTGGCGGGGAGCTGTTTTTT. This codes for CASSLSGRGFGGELFF. The V call is TRBV7-2, the J call TRBJ2-2; 7 bases match TRBD1. CDR1 and CDR2 from the germline V gene are SGHTA and FQGNSA. V lost 2 bases, J lost 7 bases, and 10 bases stayed unmatched. CDR3 length: 16 amino acids.

This clone was counted a few times. The V gene is TRBV5-1, the J gene TRBJ2-7, with a tentative D call TRBD2 (6 bases). V lost 4 bases and J 2 bases, leaving 16 bases between the germline ends. Germline V CDR1 and CDR2: SGHRS, YFSETQ. CDR3 length: 15 amino acids. This CDR3 is CASSGTGGEAYEQYF. The CDR3 nucleotides are TGCGCCAGCAGCGGCACCGGGGGAGAAGCCTACGAGCAGTACTTC.

The chain uses TRBV29-1 and TRBJ2-5; D perhaps matches TRBD2 (5 bases). Germline CDR1 reads SQVTM; CDR2 reads ANQGSEA. The ends were cut back, 8 bases at V and 5 bases at J, with 12 bases in the middle. The CDR3 is made up of 11 amino acids. DNA of the CDR3: TGCAGCACCACGGGGTACGAGACCCAGTACTTC. As protein: CSTTGYETQYF.

This rearrangement joins TRBV9 to TRBJ2-5; D is perhaps TRBD1 (7 bases). Germline lookup yields CDR1 SGDLS and CDR2 YYNGEE. Trimming removed 4 bases from V and 4 bases from J, with 14 bases in between. The CDR3 has 14 residues. The CDR3 nucleotides are TGTGCCAGCAGCCCAGGAGGGGGCGCAGAGACCCAGTACTTC. Translating it yields CASSPGGGAETQYF.

This clone has just one count. V usage is TRBV5-1 and J usage is TRBJ2-5; 9 bases line up with TRBD2. This CDR3 spans 16 amino acids. V was clipped by 4 bases and J by 5 bases; unmatched bases: 12. CDR1 is SGHRS, CDR2 YFSETQ, per germline. The CDR3 loop is CASSGELAGLGETQYF. CDR3 sequence (DNA): TGCGCCAGCAGCGGAGAGCTAGCGGGGTTGGGGGAGACCCAGTACTTC. Drawing the rest from reference TRBV5-1 and TRBJ2-5, the complete variable domain is KAGVTQTPRYLIKTRGQQVTLSCSPISGHRSVSWYQQTPGQGLQFLFEYFSETQRNKGNFPGRFSGRQFSNSRSEMNVSTLELGDSALYLCASSGELAGLGETQYFGPGTRLLVL.

This sequence joins TRBV9 and TRBJ2-7; D is possibly TRBD2 (5 bases). Germline-derived CDR1 and CDR2 are SGDLS and YYNGEE. The CDR3 contains 15 residues. The V end was cut by 2 bases, the J end by 6 bases, with 18 bases between. The CDR3 reads CASSVSSDRGGEQYF. The CDR3 nucleotides are TGTGCCAGCAGCGTTTCCTCGGACCGGGGTGGCGAGCAGTACTTC.

The V and J genes are TRBV5-4 and TRBJ2-1, with TRBD1 matching 8 bases. CDR1 is SGHNT, CDR2 YYREEE, per germline (reference sequence). Unmatched junction bases numbered 9, after V lost 0 bases and J lost 7 bases. The CDR3 contains 16 residues. CDR3 coding DNA: TGTGCCAGCAGCTTGGGAGGACAGGGAGGATTTAATGAGCAGTTCTTC. This sequence encodes CASSLGGQGGFNEQFF. Full variable domain (remainder filled in from reference TRBV5-4 and TRBJ2-1): ETGVTQSPTHLIKTRGQQVTLRCSSQSGHNTVSWYQQALGQGPQFIFQYYREEENGRGNFPPRFSGLQFPNYSSELNVNALELDDSALYLCASSLGGQGGFNEQFFGPGTRLTVL.

This chain links TRBV6-5 with TRBJ1-3, with 8 bases lining up with TRBD1. The trim removed 2 bases at V and 2 bases at J, leaving 2 bases unmatched. Germline CDR1 and CDR2: MNHEY and SVGAGI. The CDR3 spans 15 residues. CDR3 coding DNA: TGTGCCAGCAGTTACGGGGACAGGACTGGAAACACCATATATTTT. Amino acids: CASSYGDRTGNTIYF.

V gene TRBV14 combines with J gene TRBJ1-2; possibly TRBD1 for D (5 bases). Germline loops: CDR1 SGHDN, CDR2 FVKESK. The V and J ends lost 0 bases and 3 bases respectively, with 14 bases between them. The CDR3 is 16 amino acids. DNA of the CDR3: TGTGCCAGCAGCCAAGATCTCGGCAGGGCAGACTATGGCTACACCTTC. This gives the protein CASSQDLGRADYGYTF.

The chain joins TRBV15 to TRBJ2-3, with TRBD2 matching over 7 bases. V lost 3 bases, J lost 6 bases, and 9 bases stayed unmatched. The germline V gene encodes CDR1 LNHNV and CDR2 YYDKDF (reference sequence). This CDR3 has 15 amino acids. DNA for the CDR3: TGTGCCACCAGCAGGTTTTGGGAGGGGCGGGATACGCAGTATTTT. It codes for CATSRFWEGRDTQYF.

This clone was detected a few times. This chain connects TRBV18 to TRBJ1-6, with TRBD1 matching 8 bases. Germline lookup yields CDR1 KGHSH and CDR2 LQKENI. CDR3 size: 15 residues. Losses at the gene ends were 5 bases for V and 6 bases for J; bases not matched to a gene: 6. DNA of the CDR3: TGTGCCAGCTCAATTGGACAGGGTGGTAATTCACCCCTCCACTTT. Its translation: CASSIGQGGNSPLHF.

The V and J genes are TRBV19 and TRBJ2-1, with TRBD1 matching 10 bases. The V gene end was trimmed by 3 bases and the J gene end by 8 bases; junction bases not matched to a gene: 4. Germline V gene lookup returns CDR1 LNHDA and CDR2 SQIVND (reference sequence). The CDR3 is 14 amino acids. CDR3 region: CASSMTGGRYEQFF. In nucleotides, the CDR3 is TGTGCCAGTAGTATGACAGGGGGCAGGTATGAGCAGTTCTTC.